The 4 T cell receptor beta chains listed next were all sequenced from one sample in a study of PD-1 and CTLA-4 blockade in melanoma. Only in-frame clones appear in the TCRdb table, and some are missing; sequencing was by immunoSEQ multiplex PCR. Altogether more than 15,000 clones are present, approximately 63% being singletons, with the ten largest covering 12% to 15%. The sample in question was CD8+ T cells from peripheral blood, obtained from a patient given anti-PD-1 treatment. The receptors come from a human donor with melanoma.

The V and J genes are TRBV13 and TRBJ1-5, with D perhaps matching TRBD1 (6 bases). Germline V gene data show CDR1 as PRHDT and CDR2 as FYEKMQ (reference sequence). This CDR3 has 15 residues. Trimming shortened V by 4 bases and J by 2 bases, and 12 bases separated the two germline ends. The CDR3 bases are TGTGCCAGCAGCTCCAGGGGATTTGGCAATCAGCCCCAGCATTTT. Protein sequence: CASSSRGFGNQPQHF.

The CDR3 region is CSVLRTSEGGELFF. The CDR3 DNA sequence: TGCAGCGTTCTTAGGACTAGCGAGGGCGGGGAGCTGTTTTTT. The V call is TRBV29-1, the J call TRBJ2-2; 9 bases are shared with TRBD2. The CDR3 totals 14 residues. After removal of 5 bases from V and 7 bases from J, the junction contained 8 bases not matched to a gene. CDR1 is SQVTM, CDR2 ANQGSEA, per germline.

The chain is built from TRBV18 and TRBJ1-2; TRBD1 agrees at 10 bases. The germline V gene has CDR1 KGHSH and CDR2 LQKENI. This CDR3 spans 14 amino acids. The ends lost 2 bases at V and 7 bases at J; junction bases unmatched: 4. CDR3 coding DNA: TGTGCCAGCTCACCAGACAGGGGGCGGAGTGGCTACACCTTC. The encoded protein is CASSPDRGRSGYTF.

The V call is TRBV6-5, the J call TRBJ2-7; 7 positions match TRBD1. Per the germline V gene, CDR1 is MNHEY and CDR2 is SVGAGI. The trim removed 6 bases at V and 1 base at J, leaving 6 bases unmatched. This CDR3 spans 14 amino acids. CDR3 sequence (DNA): TGTGCCAGCAGAGACAGGGTCCCTTCCTACGAGCAGTACTTC. Residues: CASRDRVPSYEQYF.